One T cell receptor (beta chain) is described in this entry. The record originates from a study of preoperative IRX-2 immunotherapy in early breast cancer. Sequenced by immunoSEQ multiplex PCR; TCRdb stores in-frame clones only, minus some. The sample has 3,400 or so clones; around two thirds are singletons. CDR3 length equals 15 residues. Trimming removed 1 base from V and 4 bases from J, with 12 bases in between. CDR1 is SGHNT and CDR2 is YENEEA in the germline V gene. Treatment reported: preoperative locoregional IRX-2 cytokine immunotherapy. Patients received preoperative, locoregional IRX-2 cytokine immunotherapy in a phase Ib study.

The chain recombines TRBV11-3 with TRBJ2-3; D gene unclear. The sample in question was tumor tissue, obtained after IRX-2 immunotherapy. The sequence derives from a human donor with breast cancer. The DNA of the CDR3 is TGTGCCAGCAGCTTAGGTCCGGGCGGCGCAGATACGCAGTATTTT. This sequence encodes CASSLGPGGADTQYF.